The clone carrying this T cell receptor (beta chain) has only a few counts. Its target is not known. The data were obtained in a study of T cells in Graves' hyperthyroidism and ophthalmopathy. Across the study: The authors collected peripheral blood at initial diagnosis, before any treatment.

Active moderate-to-severe ophthalmopathy, Clinical Activity Score at least 3, NOSPECS at least 4, under 3 months' duration. Notes on the study in general: Ophthalmopathy prediction by the model preceded onset by a median approximately six months. Through a model of 13 V-J features, ophthalmopathy was separated from stable hyperthyroidism.

In germline, CDR1 is PRHDT, CDR2 FYEKMQ (reference sequence). There are 15 residues in the CDR3. V shed 0 bases and J shed 4 bases, with 12 bases lying between them. RNA transcripts provided the source from which TCR beta CDR3 regions were amplified. A set of HTBI primers served as the primers for a first-round RT-PCR of the TCR CDR3. MiXCR was run by TCRdb on the multiplex PCR reads, yielding one entry per CDR3 protein. Among hundreds of thousands of distinct CDR3 sequences listed, roughly 24% were seen once. Sequencing was performed on blood. The clonotype comes from a woman aged 25-40 years with Graves' ophthalmopathy. The chain carries TRBV13 and TRBJ2-5, with a possible D match to TRBD1 (6 bases). The CDR3: CASSLGRRGRETQYF. CDR3 nucleotides: TGTGCCAGCAGCTTAGGCCGCAGGGGTAGAGAGACCCAGTACTTC.